A single sample gave rise to the 7 T cell receptor beta chains below, sequenced in a study of T cell repertoires in cytomegalovirus infection. One entry per CDR3 protein, called by TCRdb with MiXCR from the reads. This sample carries around 89,000 distinct CDR3 sequences, less than 30% of them seen once, and the ten largest clones take 71%. Their antigens remain unidentified. The sample here was CD8+ T cells from cultured PBMCs, taken from culture after CMV antigen stimulation. The receptors here all came from a human donor in good health (CMV status not recorded). Some clones in this sample may be carry-over from other donors' samples.

V gene TRBV12-3 or TRBV12-4 combines with J gene TRBJ2-7; 7 positions agree with TRBD1. The CDR3 has 15 amino acids. The trim removed 3 bases at V and 3 bases at J, leaving 8 bases unmatched. The CDR3 coding sequence is TGTGCCAGCAGTTTTGAAGGGACAGAGAACTACGAGCAGTACTTC. Translated: CASSFEGTENYEQYF.

In this sample, this clonotype turned up many times. The chain carries TRBV29-1 and TRBJ1-4; no clear D. CDR3 length: 13 amino acids. Trimming left V 4 bases short and J 6 bases short, with 12 bases between. In germline, CDR1 is SQVTM, CDR2 ANQGSEA. CDR3 loop: CSVGWTAYEKLFF. The CDR3 DNA follows: TGCAGCGTTGGCTGGACTGCATATGAAAAACTGTTTTTT.

The chain couples TRBV4-3 to TRBJ2-5; TRBD1 matches 8 bases. CDR1 is LGHNA and CDR2 is YSLEER in the germline V gene. The CDR3 extends over 15 amino acids. With 6 bases clipped from V and 5 bases from J, the junction kept 11 bases outside the gene matches. CDR3 nucleotides: TGCGCCAGCAGTTCAAGCCAGGGGGCTTGGGAGACCCAGTACTTC. Residues: CASSSSQGAWETQYF.

Only a few counts were recorded for this clonotype. This sequence joins TRBV20-1 and TRBJ2-7, with 8 nucleotides matching TRBD2. Germline trimming cut 7 bases from V and 2 bases from J; bases unmatched to any gene: 4. Germline V gene sequence: CDR1 DFQATT, CDR2 SNEGSKA (reference sequence). The CDR3 runs to 12 residues. The CDR3 DNA reads as TGCAGTGTTCCGGGACTAGCCTACGAGCAGTACTTC. It translates to CSVPGLAYEQYF.

This clonotype showed up just a few times. The chain has TRBV18 and TRBJ2-5; D ambiguous. The CDR3 sequence is 15 residues long. The germline V gene has CDR1 KGHSH and CDR2 LQKENI. The V gene lost 6 bases and the J gene lost 5 bases, with 19 bases spanning the gap. CDR3 DNA: TGTGCCAGCTCCCCAAGTAATGGGCGAAGGGAGACCCAGTACTTC. Its protein is CASSPSNGRRETQYF.

At least ten counts were recorded for this clonotype. The chain recombines TRBV7-6 with TRBJ2-3, with no clear D. The V end was cut by 5 bases, the J end by 4 bases, with 13 bases between. This CDR3 has 14 amino acids. CDR1 and CDR2 (germline): SGHVS, FNYEAQ. This chain's CDR3 is CASSIRPAPDTQYF. Written as DNA, the CDR3 is TGTGCCAGCAGCATCCGACCCGCCCCAGATACGCAGTATTTT.

The chain links TRBV7-8 to TRBJ2-1; TRBD2 matches 10 bases. The V segment lost 0 bases and the J segment 6 bases; nucleotides outside the gene matches: 5. CDR1 is SGHVS, CDR2 FQNEAQ, per germline. The CDR3 consists of 16 residues. The CDR3 protein is CASSLALLAGVNEQFF. The CDR3, as DNA: TGTGCCAGCAGCTTAGCGCTCCTAGCGGGAGTCAATGAGCAGTTCTTC.